Shown below are 24 T cell receptor beta chains from a single sample sequenced in a study of cytomegalovirus exposure and HLA in healthy donors (dated by TCRdb to between 2016 and 2019). To prepare the library, the immunoSEQ multiplex PCR assay was applied. As stored in TCRdb, this immuneACCESS dataset retains in-frame rearrangements with V and J assigned. A fraction of the clones does not appear; measured against another copy, unresolved V genes explain less than half of the discrepancy, and the remainder lacks a known reason. The sample records some 170,000 clones, around nine tenths of which are singletons. Jointly, the top ten make up roughly 2.6% of the sample. The material sequenced was PBMCs. The receptor source for this set is a young man in good health and CMV-seropositive.

This rearrangement joins TRBV18 to TRBJ1-1, with unresolved D. Trimming removed 6 bases at V and 1 base at J, with 6 bases between. Looked up from germline, CDR1 is KGHSH and CDR2 is LQKENI. The CDR3 length is 12 residues. The CDR3: CASSYRNTEAFF. CDR3 nucleotide sequence: TGTGCCAGCTCGTACAGGAACACTGAAGCTTTCTTT.

This chain connects TRBV9 to TRBJ1-2; tentative D call: TRBD1 (6 bases). V lost 2 bases and J 7 bases, leaving 15 bases between the germline ends. The CDR3 is made up of 14 amino acids. Germline loops: CDR1 SGDLS, CDR2 YYNGEE. CDR3 region: CASSVTRGAGGYTF. CDR3 bases: TGTGCCAGCAGCGTGACTCGGGGGGCTGGTGGCTACACCTTC. The complete variable domain, with remaining parts taken from reference TRBV9 and TRBJ1-2, reads DSGVTQTPKHLITATGQRVTLRCSPRSGDLSVYWYQQSLDQGLQFLIQYYNGEERAKGNILERFSAQQFPDLHSELNLSSLELGDSALYFCASSVTRGAGGYTFGSGTRLTVV.

The chain is built from TRBV2 and TRBJ2-6; TRBD1 matches 7 bases. Per the germline V gene, CDR1 is SNHLY and CDR2 is FYNNEI. The CDR3 sequence is 17 residues long. The V and J ends lost 8 bases and 0 bases, in that order; junction bases with no gene match: 10. The CDR3 DNA reads TGTGCCAGCCCCCGGGACAGCGTGTCCTCTGGGGCCAACGTCCTGACTTTC. Residues: CASPRDSVSSGANVLTF.

The chain links TRBV7-8 to TRBJ1-4; TRBD1 is a possible D gene (5 bases). This CDR3 comprises 14 residues. V was clipped by 4 bases and J by 7 bases, with 13 bases between them. Germline V gene sequence: CDR1 SGHVS, CDR2 FQNEAQ. For the CDR3, the DNA is TGTGCCAGCAGCTCGGGACTCCTATTTGAAAAACTGTTTTTT. This translates into CASSSGLLFEKLFF.

The CDR3: CASSAGGLANPHHTDTQYF. As DNA, the CDR3 is TGTGCCAGCAGCGCTGGGGGACTAGCAAACCCCCATCACACAGATACGCAGTATTTT. The chain combines TRBV5-6 with TRBJ2-3; 9 bases agree with TRBD2. The V gene's germline CDR1 is SGHDT and CDR2 YYEEEE. The junction had 17 bases not matched to a gene; V was cut back by 4 bases and J by 2 bases. CDR3 length: 19 amino acids. Full variable domain (missing parts from reference TRBV5-6 and TRBJ2-3): DAGVTQSPTHLIKTRGQQVTLRCSPKSGHDTVSWYQQALGQGPQFIFQYYEEEERQRGNFPDRFSGHQFPNYSSELNVNALLLGDSALYLCASSAGGLANPHHTDTQYFGPGTRLTVL.

This clone has a single count. This chain links TRBV11-2 with TRBJ2-2; TRBD1 is a possible D gene (5 bases). The CDR3 length is 13 residues. From germline, CDR1 is SGHAT and CDR2 FQNNGV. V lost 6 bases to trimming and J lost 3 bases, with 8 bases between them. CDR3 sequence reads: CASRGAYTGELFF. The CDR3 DNA reads TGTGCCAGCAGAGGGGCTTACACCGGGGAGCTGTTTTTT.

V gene TRBV5-6 combines with J gene TRBJ2-7, with 8 bases identical to TRBD1. Germline V CDR1 and CDR2: SGHDT, YYEEEE. Trimming cost V 3 bases and J 3 bases; bases outside gene matches: 5. The CDR3 contains 14 residues. The CDR3 sequence is CASSWRTGSYEQYF. CDR3 DNA sequence: TGTGCCAGCAGCTGGCGGACAGGGAGCTACGAGCAGTACTTC.

This clone was picked up one time. The rearrangement links TRBV5-6 to TRBJ1-2, with 7 bases aligning to TRBD1. V shed 4 bases, J shed 4 bases, and the junction held 7 bases outside the gene matches. The CDR3 runs 14 residues. CDR1 and CDR2 (germline): SGHDT, YYEEEE. In nucleotides, the CDR3 is TGTGCCAGCAGCCCTGGACAGGCGATCTATGGCTACACCTTC. It codes for CASSPGQAIYGYTF.

This clone was recorded a few times. In nucleotides, the CDR3 is TGTGCCAGCAGCCAAGAAAGCGGCAGCTCCTACGAGCAGTACTTC. Amino acid sequence: CASSQESGSSYEQYF. This chain uses TRBV4-2 with TRBJ2-7; possible D gene TRBD2, 5 bases. The V end lost 0 bases, the J end lost 0 bases, and 9 bases lay between the germline ends. The CDR3 contains 15 residues. The germline V gene has CDR1 LGHNA and CDR2 YNFKEQ.

The gene calls are TRBV25-1 and TRBJ2-3; possible D gene TRBD2, 5 bases. CDR3 size: 13 residues. Germline V gene lookup returns CDR1 MGHDK and CDR2 SYGVNS. V was pared by 1 base and J by 6 bases, with 8 bases between. CDR3 residues: CASSELGEDTQYF. For the CDR3, the DNA is TGTGCCAGCAGTGAATTGGGAGAGGATACGCAGTATTTT.

V and J are TRBV7-9 and TRBJ2-1; possibly TRBD2 for D (5 bases). The CDR3 has 13 residues. V lost 3 bases and J lost 6, with 9 bases in between. Germline-derived CDR1 and CDR2 are SEHNR and FQNEAQ (reference sequence). For the CDR3, the DNA is TGTGCCAGCAGCTTTGGACTTCTCAATGAGCAGTTCTTC. This codes for CASSFGLLNEQFF.

This clone was observed a handful of times. The DNA for the CDR3 is TGTGCCAGCAGCGCAACAGGGACCGCCTACGAGCAGTACTTC. This sequence encodes CASSATGTAYEQYF. The chain recombines TRBV7-2 with TRBJ2-7; D possibly corresponds to TRBD1 (6 bases). Germline V gene data show CDR1 as SGHTA and CDR2 as FQGNSA. The CDR3 runs 14 residues. V was trimmed by 5 bases and J by 2 bases, leaving 13 bases between them.

The V gene is TRBV7-8, the J gene TRBJ2-7, with 11 positions matching TRBD2. The CDR3 runs to 15 residues. CDR1 is SGHVS and CDR2 is FQNEAQ in the germline V gene. J lost 4 bases, V lost 3 bases, and 5 bases had no gene match. CDR3 sequence reads: CASSFSGRAQYEQYF. As DNA, the CDR3 is TGTGCCAGCAGCTTTAGCGGGAGGGCCCAATACGAGCAGTACTTC. Combining the CDR3 with reference TRBV7-8 and TRBJ2-7 gives the whole variable domain GAGVSQSPRYKVAKRGQDVALRCDPISGHVSLFWYQQALGQGPEFLTYFQNEAQLDKSGLPSDRFFAERPEGSVSTLKIQRTQQEDSAVYLCASSFSGRAQYEQYFGPGTRLTVT.

The chain carries TRBV7-2 and TRBJ2-7, with TRBD2 matching over 14 bases. In germline, CDR1 is SGHTA, CDR2 FQGNSA. The length of the CDR3 is 18 residues. Unmatched junction bases numbered 15, after V lost 5 bases and J lost 6 bases. The CDR3: CASSRGLAGGRGATEQYF. The CDR3 nucleotides read TGTGCCAGCAGCCGAGGACTAGCGGGGGGCCGAGGAGCGACCGAGCAGTACTTC.

This clone was counted a single time. The gene calls are TRBV27 and TRBJ1-3; D possibly corresponds to TRBD1 (6 bases). Germline V gene data show CDR1 as MNHEY and CDR2 as SMNVEV (reference sequence). The CDR3 has 14 residues. The V end lost 2 bases, the J end lost 11 bases, and 16 bases lay between the germline ends. The CDR3 DNA follows: TGTGCCAGCAGTTTAAAACAGGGTTCTTTCGCCATATATTTT. This codes for CASSLKQGSFAIYF.

The rearrangement uses TRBV5-1 and TRBJ1-1; D might be TRBD1 (5 bases). The CDR3 runs to 15 residues. Germline V gives CDR1 SGHRS, CDR2 YFSETQ. Trimming stripped 4 bases from V and 6 bases from J, with 19 bases between. CDR3 nucleotides: TGCGCCAGCAGCCGGCGGGGGGGTCAGATCGCTGAAGCTTTCTTT. This sequence encodes CASSRRGGQIAEAFF. The whole variable domain, filled in from reference TRBV5-1 and TRBJ1-1, reads KAGVTQTPRYLIKTRGQQVTLSCSPISGHRSVSWYQQTPGQGLQFLFEYFSETQRNKGNFPGRFSGRQFSNSRSEMNVSTLELGDSALYLCASSRRGGQIAEAFFGQGTRLTVV.

The V gene is TRBV7-9, the J gene TRBJ2-7; 7 positions match TRBD1. Germline-derived CDR1 and CDR2 are SEHNR and FQNEAQ (reference sequence). This CDR3 is 17 amino acids long. The J segment lost 0 bases and the V segment lost 5 bases, leaving 13 bases of the junction unmatched. The DNA of the CDR3 is TGTGCCAGCAGCCCTAGAGCCGGGACAGCATTCTCCTACGAGCAGTACTTC. It is translated as CASSPRAGTAFSYEQYF.

This clone was seen repeatedly, ten times or more. This chain uses TRBV4-1 with TRBJ2-2, with no clear D. The length of the CDR3 is 14 residues. Trimming stripped 3 bases from V and 5 bases from J, with 10 bases between. Germline V gives CDR1 MGHRA, CDR2 YSYEKL. The CDR3 sequence: CASSQTPGTGELFF. The CDR3 nucleotides read TGCGCCAGCAGCCAGACACCAGGAACCGGGGAGCTGTTTTTT.

V gene TRBV19 combines with J gene TRBJ2-1; no reliable D call. Germline CDR1 is LNHDA and CDR2 is SQIVND (reference sequence). The CDR3 sequence is 13 residues long. The V end lost 7 bases, the J end lost 7 bases, and 14 bases lay between the germline ends. The CDR3 DNA follows: TGTGCCAGTACCCAATCTTGGAGAAATGAGCAGTTCTTC. It specifies CASTQSWRNEQFF. The full variable domain, with the rest looked up from reference TRBV19 and TRBJ2-1, is DGGITQSPKYLFRKEGQNVTLSCEQNLNHDAMYWYRQDPGQGLRLIYYSQIVNDFQKGDIAEGYSVSREKKESFPLTVTSAQKNPTAFYLCASTQSWRNEQFFGPGTRLTVL.

This clone was detected once. The chain carries TRBV9 and TRBJ2-1, with TRBD2 identical over 7 bases. V was clipped by 0 bases and J by 0 bases; unmatched bases: 6. Germline V lookup: CDR1 SGDLS, CDR2 YYNGEE. The CDR3 spans 17 residues. The CDR3 DNA reads as TGTGCCAGCAGCGTAGGGCTAGCGGTGAACTCCTACAATGAGCAGTTCTTC. Protein: CASSVGLAVNSYNEQFF. The full variable domain, completed using reference TRBV9 and TRBJ2-1, is DSGVTQTPKHLITATGQRVTLRCSPRSGDLSVYWYQQSLDQGLQFLIQYYNGEERAKGNILERFSAQQFPDLHSELNLSSLELGDSALYFCASSVGLAVNSYNEQFFGPGTRLTVL.

The chain couples TRBV6-6 to TRBJ2-1; 9 bases fit TRBD2. The germline V gene has CDR1 MNHNY and CDR2 SVGAGI (reference sequence). Losses at the gene ends were 8 bases for V and 6 bases for J; bases not matched to a gene: 5. The CDR3 runs 13 residues. CDR3 DNA: TGTGCCAGCTCCGGCGGGGGGGCCAATGAGCAGTTCTTC. Amino acids: CASSGGGANEQFF.

This sequence joins TRBV4-3 and TRBJ1-5, with D possibly TRBD1 on 6 matching bases. CDR1 and CDR2 from the germline V gene are LGHNA and YSLEER. This CDR3 is 15 amino acids long. Trimming removed 0 bases at V and 6 bases at J, with 12 bases between. CDR3 in DNA: TGCGCCAGCAGCCAAGACGGGGGGGCCGGTCAGCCCCAGCATTTT. It translates to CASSQDGGAGQPQHF.

This chain joins TRBV5-1 and TRBJ2-1, with 8 nucleotides matching TRBD2. Germline CDR1 and CDR2: SGHRS and YFSETQ. The CDR3 totals 14 residues. Trimming at V came to 2 bases and at J to 9 bases, leaving 7 bases not matched to a gene. The CDR3 spells CASSFDAGGTEQFF. The CDR3 DNA reads TGCGCCAGCAGCTTTGACGCGGGAGGAACTGAGCAGTTCTTC. The complete variable domain, with remaining parts taken from reference TRBV5-1 and TRBJ2-1, reads KAGVTQTPRYLIKTRGQQVTLSCSPISGHRSVSWYQQTPGQGLQFLFEYFSETQRNKGNFPGRFSGRQFSNSRSEMNVSTLELGDSALYLCASSFDAGGTEQFFGPGTRLTVL.

The genes are TRBV4-3 and TRBJ2-1; 14 bases map to TRBD2. The CDR3 contains 16 residues. Per germline, CDR1 LGHNA and CDR2 YSLEER. J lost 9 bases, V lost 3 bases, and 7 bases had no gene match. The CDR3: CASSHPGTSGRREQFF. In DNA, the CDR3 is TGCGCCAGCAGCCACCCCGGGACTAGCGGGAGACGTGAGCAGTTCTTC.